This entry concerns a single T cell receptor beta chain. Its antigen is not identified. Primers: 60 Vbeta forward and 13 Jbeta reverse. Some clones are missing from TCRdb's copy, which holds only in-frame ones; the method was immunoSEQ multiplex PCR. Here the sample spans roughly 170,000 clones, about 80% being singletons. The CDR3 runs to 17 residues. With 11 bases clipped from V and 1 base from J, the junction kept 19 bases outside the gene matches. Germline CDR1 is SEHNR and CDR2 is FQNEAQ (reference sequence). The data belong to a study of cytomegalovirus exposure and HLA in healthy donors. Study-wide results and caveats: Researchers reportedly found TCR beta sequences accurately predicted most subjects' HLA-A and HLA-B alleles. About 90% or about 30% of the time was how often most TCR beta V segments were productive, according to an earlier analysis.

What was sequenced was PBMCs. V gene TRBV7-9 combines with J gene TRBJ2-7, with 8 bases fitting TRBD2. The TCR was taken from a young man in good health and CMV-seronegative. CDR3 protein: CAALRWLAGGRSYEQYF. CDR3 DNA: TGTGCCGCGTTGAGGTGGTTGGCGGGGGGCCGTTCCTACGAGCAGTACTTC.